The 22 T cell receptor gamma chains in this list originate from one sample, sequenced in a study of gamma-delta T cells after stem cell transplantation (dated by TCRdb to about 2016). The method behind the library was RT-PCR. The run used an Illumina MiSeq. Clone calls in TCRdb were regenerated from the public reads with CATT, after which identical DNA sequences shared one row. The sample profile shows about 2,300 gamma-chain clones; about 6.2% of them were found once. The top ten clones comprise about three fifths of the sample. The sample was gamma-delta T cells. These receptor sequences come from a human donor. It is not recorded whose cells these are; they may come from a transplant donor.

To note about this clone: The TCRdb protein, from a much larger clone, departs from this DNA's translation at residue 4, likely by read error; the protein shown derives from the DNA. The V gene is TRGV9, the J gene TRGJ1 or TRGJ2. No J segment appears in TCRdb, so it was assigned here by matching the sequence to germline. With 8 bases clipped from V and 0 bases from J, the junction kept 7 bases outside the gene matches. The CDR3 length is 13 residues. Germline V lookup: CDR1 GITISATS, CDR2 ISYDGTV (reference sequence). For the CDR3, the DNA is TGTGCCTTGTTGGATGTGAATTATTATAAGAAACTCTTT. It encodes CALLDVNYYKKLF.

This clone was seen more than once but under ten times. TCRdb's entry gives the protein of a much larger clone, which mismatches this DNA's translation at residue 4, likely from a read error; the protein reported here is translated from the DNA. CDR3 sequence reads: CALGEVLKELGKKIKVF. DNA of the CDR3: TGTGCCTTGGGGGAGGTACTCAAAGAGTTGGGCAAAAAAATCAAGGTATTT. This chain uses TRGV9 with TRGJP. The J gene, not given by TCRdb, was assigned here from a germline match of the nucleotide sequence. The CDR3 loop spans 17 amino acids. Germline assignment: CDR1 GITISATS and CDR2 ISYDGTV (reference sequence).

This clone has more than one count but fewer than ten. This chain uses TRGV9 with TRGJ1 or TRGJ2. TCRdb leaves out the J gene; it was filled in here by matching the DNA to germline. This CDR3 is built from 11 residues. CDR1 and CDR2 from the germline V gene are GITISATS and ISYDGTV (reference sequence). The CDR3: CAWGNEYKKLF. CDR3 coding DNA: TGTGCATGGGGGAATGAATATAAGAAACTCTTT.

This clone was found a few times. The protein TCRdb gives is from a much larger clone and does not agree with this DNA's translation at residue 7, likely a read error; the protein shown here comes from the DNA. The chain links TRGV9 to TRGJP. The V gene end was trimmed by 0 bases and the J gene end by 11 bases; junction bases not matched to a gene: 10. Germline CDR1 reads GITISATS; CDR2 reads ISYDGTV (reference sequence). The CDR3 contains 17 residues. CDR3 coding DNA: TGTGCCTTGTGGGAGGTGCAACTTGATATGGGCAAAAAAATCAAGGTATTT. Translating gives CALWEVQLDMGKKIKVF.

Points on this clone: The protein recorded in TCRdb matches a much larger clone and deviates from this DNA's translation at residue 11, suggesting a read error; the protein here is obtained by translating the DNA. The chain recombines TRGV9 with TRGJP. The CDR3 is 17 residues long. Germline CDR1 and CDR2: GITISATS and ISYDGTV (reference sequence). The CDR3 DNA reads as TGTGCCTTGTGGGATGCAGAACAAGAGTTGGACAAAAAAATCAAGGTATTT. Residues: CALWDAEQELDKKIKVF.

By sample fraction, this clone is medium-sized. The chain couples TRGV8 to TRGJ1 or TRGJ2. V shed 4 bases, J shed 0 bases, and the junction held 0 bases outside the gene matches. The germline CDR1 and CDR2 sequences are VENAVY and YDSYNSRV. The CDR3 spans 12 residues. The CDR3 loop reads CATWENYYKKLF. In nucleotides, the CDR3 is TGTGCCACCTGGGAGAATTATTATAAGAAACTCTTT.

No V gene was called here, but the J gene is TRGJ1 or TRGJ2. The CDR3 has 11 amino acids. The CDR3: CAFWEIAKKLF. The CDR3 bases are TGTGCCTTCTGGGAGATAGCGAAGAAACTCTTT.

This clone was observed a handful of times. The protein in TCRdb stems from a much larger clone and differs at residue 5 from this DNA's translation, likely a read error; here the protein is translated from the DNA. The gene calls are TRGV9 and TRGJP. The CDR3 runs to 16 residues. The V and J ends lost 5 bases and 5 bases, in that order; junction bases with no gene match: 6. Looked up from germline, CDR1 is GITISATS and CDR2 is ISYDGTV (reference sequence). The CDR3 coding sequence is TGTGCCTTGTGGGGTGATAAAGAGTTGGGCAAAAAAATCAAGGTATTT. The encoded protein is CALWGDKELGKKIKVF.

Details on this clone: The protein in TCRdb stems from a much larger clone and differs at residue 8 from this DNA's translation, likely a read error; here the protein is translated from the DNA. The gene calls are TRGV9 and TRGJP. Matching the DNA to germline supplied the J gene, which TCRdb does not give. Germline V gives CDR1 GITISATS, CDR2 ISYDGTV (reference sequence). The CDR3 has 15 amino acids. The CDR3 region has the DNA TGTGCCTTGTGGGAGGTAGAGTGGGGCAAAAAAATCAAGGTATTT. Translated: CALWEVEWGKKIKVF.

Concerning this clone: The protein TCRdb lists belongs to a much larger clone and differs from this DNA's translation at residue 7, which points to a read error; the protein shown is made from the DNA. The chain employs TRGV9 and TRGJP. Trimming removed 2 bases from V and 7 bases from J; junction bases left unmatched: 8. In germline, CDR1 is GITISATS, CDR2 ISYDGTV (reference sequence). CDR3 length equals 17 residues. The CDR3 reads CALWEAGGELGKKIKVF. The CDR3 bases are TGTGCCTTGTGGGAGGCGGGGGGGGAGTTGGGCAAAAAAATCAAGGTATTT.

This clone showed up just a few times. TCRdb lists the protein of a much larger clone for this DNA, which differs at residue 4, so this is likely a read error; the protein given here is translated from the DNA itself. The CDR3 sequence is CALREAPQELGKKIKVF. The CDR3, as DNA: TGTGCCTTGCGGGAGGCGCCGCAAGAGTTGGGCAAAAAAATCAAGGTATTT. The J gene is TRGJP, the V gene TRGV9. TCRdb does not report a J gene; here it was assigned by matching the DNA to germline references. There are 17 residues in the CDR3. Per germline, CDR1 GITISATS and CDR2 ISYDGTV (reference sequence).

This clone was counted between two and nine times. The TCRdb record carries a much larger clone's protein, which differs from this DNA's translation at residue 9; a read error is the likely cause, and the protein listed here is the DNA translation. At the DNA level, this CDR3 is encoded by other sequences in the same sample as well. V and J are TRGV9 and TRGJP. Germline values: CDR1 GITISATS, CDR2 ISYDGTV (reference sequence). The CDR3 is 16 amino acids. For the CDR3, the DNA is TGTGCCTTGTGGGAGCTCCAAGAGTTTGGCAAAAAAATCAAGGTATTT. Its protein is CALWELQEFGKKIKVF.

This clone is judged large. This specimen includes other DNA sequences encoding the same CDR3. The gene calls are TRGV9 and TRGJP. Losses at the gene ends were 2 bases for V and 4 bases for J; bases not matched to a gene: 5. Germline values: CDR1 GITISATS, CDR2 ISYDGTV (reference sequence). The CDR3 has 17 amino acids. CDR3 DNA: TGTGCCTTGTGGGAGGAACCCCAAGAGTTGGGCAAAAAAATCAAGGTATTT. Its translation is CALWEEPQELGKKIKVF.

By share, this clone counts as medium-sized. A read error is likely here: a far larger clone is one base away. Distinct nucleotide sequences in the sample also encode this CDR3. The chain carries TRGV8 and TRGJP2. Germline V gene sequence: CDR1 VENAVY, CDR2 YDSYNSRV. The CDR3 is made up of 16 amino acids. The CDR3, as DNA: TGTGCCACCTGGGCACGATCTGTGGCTCGTGATTGGATCAAGACATTT. It specifies CATWARSVARDWIKTF.

This clone was counted between two and nine times. TCRdb records a much larger clone's protein for this DNA, with a difference at residue 8 that likely arises from a read error; the protein given is the translation of the DNA. The chain has TRGV2 and TRGJ1 or TRGJ2. The J gene is not listed in TCRdb, so it was assigned here from a DNA match to germline. This CDR3 is built from 13 residues. The germline V gene has CDR1 EGSNGY and CDR2 YDSYNSKV. The V segment lost 1 base and the J segment 5 bases; nucleotides outside the gene matches: 5. The CDR3 region is CATWDGIDYKKLF. In DNA, the CDR3 is TGTGCCACCTGGGACGGAATCGATTATAAGAAACTCTTT.

This clone was counted only a few times. A far larger clone differs by one base, so this is likely a read error. Other DNA variants within this sample encode the same CDR3. This rearrangement joins TRGV9 to TRGJ1 or TRGJ2. As TCRdb names no J gene, one was assigned here on the basis of a DNA match to germline. From germline, CDR1 is GITISATS and CDR2 ISYDGTV (reference sequence). This CDR3 has 15 amino acids. CDR3 amino acids: CALWEAEGSYYKKLF. The CDR3, as DNA: TGCGCCTTGTGGGAGGCCGAAGGGTCCTATTATAAGAAACTCTTT.

The gene calls are TRGV8 and TRGJ1 or TRGJ2. TCRdb supplies no J gene; here it was assigned by aligning the nucleotide sequence to germline. The CDR3 spans 14 residues. Unmatched junction bases numbered 13, after V lost 4 bases and J lost 7 bases. CDR1 and CDR2 from the germline V gene are VENAVY and YDSYNSRV. The CDR3 sequence: CATWESLCGYKKLF. The DNA for the CDR3 is TGTGCCACCTGGGAAAGTCTATGTGGGTATAAGAAACTCTTT.

Comments on this clone: The TCRdb record carries a much larger clone's protein, which differs from this DNA's translation at residue 8; a read error is the likely cause, and the protein listed here is the DNA translation. The chain links TRGV9 to TRGJ1 or TRGJ2. The J gene is not listed in TCRdb, so it was assigned here from a DNA match to germline. J lost 5 bases, V lost 6 bases, and 13 bases had no gene match. Germline-derived CDR1 and CDR2 are GITISATS and ISYDGTV (reference sequence). This CDR3 has 14 amino acids. The CDR3 reads CALWTSLVNYKKLF. CDR3 DNA sequence: TGTGCCTTGTGGACCTCCCTCGTGAATTATAAGAAACTCTTT.

This clone was counted a few times. A much bigger clone sits one base away, suggesting this may be a read error. The V and J genes are TRGV9 and TRGJ1 or TRGJ2. The CDR3 contains 15 residues. Germline-derived CDR1 and CDR2 are GITISATS and ISYDGTV (reference sequence). This CDR3 reads CALWEVLHYPYNKLF. DNA of the CDR3: TGTGCCTTGTGGGAGGTGTTACATTATCCTTATAATAAACTCTTT.

By frequency in the sample, this clone is medium-sized (0.01 to 0.1%). Other nucleotide sequences from this sample produce the same CDR3. The CDR3 DNA reads TGTGCCTTGTGGGAGGTACTGGAGTTGGGCAAAAAAATCAAGGTATTT. Translated: CALWEVLELGKKIKVF. The chain couples TRGV9 to TRGJP. V lost 1 base, J lost 7 bases, and 4 bases stayed unmatched. This CDR3 has 16 residues. Germline loops: CDR1 GITISATS, CDR2 ISYDGTV (reference sequence).

Comments on this clone: A far larger clone differs by one base, so this is likely a read error. This sample also contains other DNA sequences that code for the same CDR3. The J gene went uncalled, whereas the V gene is TRGV9. Germline V gene sequence: CDR1 GITISATS, CDR2 ISYDGTV (reference sequence). The CDR3 has 17 amino acids. The CDR3 nucleotides are TGTGCCTTGTGGGAGGCGGAGGGGGAGTTGGGCAAAAAAATAAAGGTATTT. It yields the protein CALWEAEGELGKKIKVF.

This clone is medium-sized within its sample. The rearrangement uses TRGV9 and TRGJP. CDR1 and CDR2 from the germline V gene are GITISATS and ISYDGTV (reference sequence). The CDR3 consists of 18 residues. Germline trimming cut 2 bases from V and 4 bases from J; bases unmatched to any gene: 8. The CDR3 here is CALWEAPSQELGKKIKVF. The CDR3 DNA reads TGTGCCTTGTGGGAGGCCCCCTCACAAGAGTTGGGCAAAAAAATCAAGGTATTT.